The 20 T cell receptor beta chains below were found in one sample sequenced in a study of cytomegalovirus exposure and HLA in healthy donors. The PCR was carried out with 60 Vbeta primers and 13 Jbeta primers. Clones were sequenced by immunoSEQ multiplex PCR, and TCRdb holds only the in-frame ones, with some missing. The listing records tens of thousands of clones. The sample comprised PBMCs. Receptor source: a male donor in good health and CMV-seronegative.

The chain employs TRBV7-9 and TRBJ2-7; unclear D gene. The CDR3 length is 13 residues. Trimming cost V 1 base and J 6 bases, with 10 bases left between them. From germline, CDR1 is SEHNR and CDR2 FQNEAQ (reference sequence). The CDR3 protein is CASSLVSPSEQYF. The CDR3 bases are TGTGCCAGCAGCTTAGTATCCCCCAGCGAGCAGTACTTC.

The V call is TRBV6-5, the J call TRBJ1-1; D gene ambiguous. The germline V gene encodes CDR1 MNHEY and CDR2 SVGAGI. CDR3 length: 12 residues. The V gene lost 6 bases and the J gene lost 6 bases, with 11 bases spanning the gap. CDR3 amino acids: CASRLEEAEAFF. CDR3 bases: TGTGCCAGCAGGCTAGAGGAAGCTGAAGCTTTCTTT.

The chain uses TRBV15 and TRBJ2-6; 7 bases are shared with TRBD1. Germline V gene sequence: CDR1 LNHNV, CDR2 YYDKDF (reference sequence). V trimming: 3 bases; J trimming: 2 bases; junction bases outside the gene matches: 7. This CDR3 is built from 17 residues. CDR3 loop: CATSRGTDAAGANVLTF. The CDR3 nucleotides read TGTGCCACCAGCAGGGGGACAGACGCCGCTGGGGCCAACGTCCTGACTTTC.

The CDR3 DNA reads as TGTGCCAGCAGTTACGACAGGGGGCCCTACAATGAGCAGTTCTTC. This codes for CASSYDRGPYNEQFF. This rearrangement joins TRBV6-5 to TRBJ2-1, with 10 nucleotides matching TRBD1. The germline gives CDR1 MNHEY, CDR2 SVGAGI. CDR3 length: 15 residues. The V gene end was trimmed by 2 bases and the J gene end by 2 bases; junction bases not matched to a gene: 0.

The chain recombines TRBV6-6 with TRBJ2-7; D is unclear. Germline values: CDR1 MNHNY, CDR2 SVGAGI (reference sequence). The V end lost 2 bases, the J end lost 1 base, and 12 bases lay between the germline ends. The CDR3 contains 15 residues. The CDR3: CASSYRREDSYEQYF. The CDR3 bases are TGTGCCAGCAGTTACCGTAGAGAGGATTCCTACGAGCAGTACTTC.

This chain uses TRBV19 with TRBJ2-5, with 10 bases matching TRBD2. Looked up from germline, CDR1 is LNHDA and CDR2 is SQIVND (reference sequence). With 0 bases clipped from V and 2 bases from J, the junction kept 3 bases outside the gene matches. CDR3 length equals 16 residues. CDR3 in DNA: TGTGCCAGTAGTATAGAGAAGCGGGGGGGGCAAGAGACCCAGTACTTC. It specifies CASSIEKRGGQETQYF.

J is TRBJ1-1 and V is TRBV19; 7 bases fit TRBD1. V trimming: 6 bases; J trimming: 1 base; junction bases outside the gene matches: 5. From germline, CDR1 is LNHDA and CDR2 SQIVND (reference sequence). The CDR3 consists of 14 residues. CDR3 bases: TGTGCCAGTAGACAACAGGGGTGGAACACTGAAGCTTTCTTT. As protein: CASRQQGWNTEAFF.

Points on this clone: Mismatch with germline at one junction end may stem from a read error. As DNA, the CDR3 is TGTGCCAGCAGCGACGGACAGAGGTACGAACAGTACTTC. This codes for CASSDGQRYEQYF. The chain joins TRBV2 to TRBJ2-7, with D perhaps TRBD1 (6 bases). The length of the CDR3 is 13 residues. CDR1 is SNHLY and CDR2 is FYNNEI in the germline V gene.

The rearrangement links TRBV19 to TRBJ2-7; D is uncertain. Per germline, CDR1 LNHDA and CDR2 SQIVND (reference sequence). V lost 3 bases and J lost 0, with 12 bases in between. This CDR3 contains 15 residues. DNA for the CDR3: TGTGCCAGTAGTATCTGGTTGTCGAGCTCCTACGAGCAGTACTTC. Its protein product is CASSIWLSSSYEQYF.

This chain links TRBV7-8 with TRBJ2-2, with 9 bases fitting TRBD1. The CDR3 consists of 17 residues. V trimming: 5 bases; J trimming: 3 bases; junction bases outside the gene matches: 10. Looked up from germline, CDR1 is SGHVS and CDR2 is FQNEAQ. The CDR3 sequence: CASSPTPGQGYTGELFF. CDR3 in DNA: TGTGCCAGCAGCCCGACGCCGGGACAGGGCTACACCGGGGAGCTGTTTTTT.

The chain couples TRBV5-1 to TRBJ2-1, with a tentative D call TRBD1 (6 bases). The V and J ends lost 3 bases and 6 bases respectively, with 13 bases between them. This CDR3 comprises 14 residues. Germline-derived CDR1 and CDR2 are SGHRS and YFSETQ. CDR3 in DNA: TGCGCCAGCAGCTCCGAATACAGGGCCAATGAGCAGTTCTTC. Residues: CASSSEYRANEQFF.

CDR3 sequence reads: CASSQDHRGAEGYTF. In nucleotides, the CDR3 is TGCGCCAGCAGCCAAGATCACCGGGGGGCAGAAGGCTACACCTTC. The V call is TRBV4-3, the J call TRBJ1-2, with D tentatively TRBD1 (6 bases). Germline assignment: CDR1 LGHNA and CDR2 YSLEER. This CDR3 has 15 amino acids. V lost 0 bases and J 8 bases, leaving 16 bases between the germline ends.

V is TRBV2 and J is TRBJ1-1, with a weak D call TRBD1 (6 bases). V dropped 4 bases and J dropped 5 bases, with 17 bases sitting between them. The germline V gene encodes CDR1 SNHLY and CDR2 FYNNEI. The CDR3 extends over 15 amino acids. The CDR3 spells CASSVGGPLVTEAFF. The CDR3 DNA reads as TGTGCCAGCAGTGTCGGGGGGCCTTTGGTAACTGAAGCTTTCTTT.

The chain's CDR3 is CASSQVPGQGNTEAFF. The CDR3 DNA is TGCGCCAGCAGCCAAGTGCCGGGACAGGGTAACACTGAAGCTTTCTTT. V usage is TRBV4-1 and J usage is TRBJ1-1, with TRBD1 matching 9 bases. The germline CDR1 and CDR2 sequences are MGHRA and YSYEKL. The trim removed 1 base at V and 2 bases at J, leaving 5 bases unmatched. The CDR3 totals 16 residues.

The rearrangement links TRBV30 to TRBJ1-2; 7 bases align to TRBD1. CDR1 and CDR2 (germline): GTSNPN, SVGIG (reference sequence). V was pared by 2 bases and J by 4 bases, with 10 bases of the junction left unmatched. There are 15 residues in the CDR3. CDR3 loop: CAWSHSRWDSYGYTF. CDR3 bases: TGTGCCTGGAGTCACTCCCGATGGGACAGCTATGGCTACACCTTC.

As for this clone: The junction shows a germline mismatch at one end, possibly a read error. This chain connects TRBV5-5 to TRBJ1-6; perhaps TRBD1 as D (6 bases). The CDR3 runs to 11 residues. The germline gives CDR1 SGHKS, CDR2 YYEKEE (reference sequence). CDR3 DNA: TGTGCCAGCAGCTTTGGTCGGGACATAGGGTTT. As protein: CASSFGRDIGF.

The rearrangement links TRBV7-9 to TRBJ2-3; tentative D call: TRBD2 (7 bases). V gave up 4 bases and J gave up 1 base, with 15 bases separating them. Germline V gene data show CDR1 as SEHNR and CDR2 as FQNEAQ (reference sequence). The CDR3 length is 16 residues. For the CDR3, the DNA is TGTGCCAGCAGCTCCTCGAGGGGGAGGGGCACAGATACGCAGTATTTT. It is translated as CASSSSRGRGTDTQYF.

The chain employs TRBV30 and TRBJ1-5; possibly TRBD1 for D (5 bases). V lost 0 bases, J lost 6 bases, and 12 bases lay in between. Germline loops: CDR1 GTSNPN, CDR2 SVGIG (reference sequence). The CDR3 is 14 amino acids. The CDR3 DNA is TGTGCCTGGAGTGTCGGGGGAAGGAGTCAGCCCCAGCATTTT. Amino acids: CAWSVGGRSQPQHF.

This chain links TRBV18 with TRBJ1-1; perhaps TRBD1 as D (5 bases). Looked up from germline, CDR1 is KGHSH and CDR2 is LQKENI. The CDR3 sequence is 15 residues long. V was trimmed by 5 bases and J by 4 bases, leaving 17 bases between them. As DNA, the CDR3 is TGTGCCAGCTCAGCAGGGAGGTTGGGGAGCACTGAAGCTTTCTTT. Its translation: CASSAGRLGSTEAFF.

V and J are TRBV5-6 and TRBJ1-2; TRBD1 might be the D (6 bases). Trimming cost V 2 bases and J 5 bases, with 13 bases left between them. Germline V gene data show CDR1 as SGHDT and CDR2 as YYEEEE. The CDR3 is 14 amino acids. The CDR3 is CASSLPWTAYGYTF. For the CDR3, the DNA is TGTGCCAGCAGCTTACCCTGGACAGCGTATGGCTACACCTTC. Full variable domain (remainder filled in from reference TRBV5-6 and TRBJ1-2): DAGVTQSPTHLIKTRGQQVTLRCSPKSGHDTVSWYQQALGQGPQFIFQYYEEEERQRGNFPDRFSGHQFPNYSSELNVNALLLGDSALYLCASSLPWTAYGYTFGSGTRLTVV.